This T cell receptor (beta chain) was recovered during a study of blood T cell repertoires in COVID-19. Overall study context: COVID-19 samples, acute and convalescent, were from the United States, Italy and Spain.

This clone was observed a handful of times. The authors' processing: Estimation of nucleated cell counts relied on the amplification of reference gene primers. Clones were read by immunoSEQ multiplex PCR, and TCRdb kept only the in-frame ones, dropping some. That table gives V, J and clone size, and the DNA gave D and trimming. This table has approximately 160,000 clones, around 84% appearing once. Sequenced input: peripheral blood. This clonotype originated in a woman aged 45-65 years in a cohort sampled during active or convalescent COVID-19.

As DNA, the CDR3 is TGCGCCAGCAGCTTGGAAGGGGGCTCCATCTATGGCTACACCTTC. This codes for CASSLEGGSIYGYTF. This rearrangement joins TRBV5-1 to TRBJ1-2; 7 nucleotides align to TRBD1. Germline values: CDR1 SGHRS, CDR2 YFSETQ. After removal of 0 bases from V and 4 bases from J, the junction contained 6 bases not matched to a gene. The CDR3 is 15 amino acids.